The 17 T cell receptor beta chains below all came from one sample that was sequenced in a study of T cell repertoires in cytomegalovirus infection. TCRdb independently ran MiXCR on the reads; one entry per CDR3 protein. This sample has around 630,000 distinct CDR3 sequences, with 20% to 30% found just once. The sequencing sample was made of CD8+ T cells from PBMCs. The receptor source for this set is a human donor in good health (CMV status not recorded). Some clones in this sample may be carry-over from other donors' samples.

This clonotype was observed many times. The CDR3 protein is CASSLGPWDEQFF. Written as DNA, the CDR3 is TGTGCCAGCAGTTTGGGACCGTGGGATGAGCAGTTCTTC. The chain links TRBV28 to TRBJ2-1, with D possibly called TRBD1 or TRBD2 (5 bases each). The CDR3 is 13 residues long. CDR1 MDHEN and CDR2 SYDVKM come from the germline V gene. V lost 3 bases and J 8 bases, leaving 11 bases between the germline ends.

V is TRBV5-6 and J is TRBJ2-1; 9 bases agree with TRBD2. CDR1 is SGHDT and CDR2 is YYEEEE in the germline V gene. J gave up 4 bases and V 4 bases, and 15 bases lay outside the gene matches. There are 18 residues in the CDR3. The CDR3 region has the DNA TGTGCCAGCAGCCAGGATTTCCTACGCGGGGGGGGTTACAATGAGCAGTTCTTC. Encoded protein: CASSQDFLRGGGYNEQFF.

The chain employs TRBV20-1 and TRBJ2-1; 9 bases fit TRBD2. The length of the CDR3 is 20 residues. CDR1 is DFQATT, CDR2 SNEGSKA, per germline (reference sequence). V shed 0 bases, J shed 0 bases, and the junction held 15 bases outside the gene matches. The CDR3 region is CSARDSGLAGSGSSYNEQFF. The CDR3 DNA sequence: TGCAGTGCTAGAGATTCGGGGCTAGCGGGATCTGGGAGCTCCTACAATGAGCAGTTCTTC.

Details on this clonotype: An end of the junction does not agree with germline; a read error may underlie this. This chain links TRBV7-9 with TRBJ1-3; tentative D call: TRBD1 (5 bases). The CDR3 has 10 amino acids. Germline assignment: CDR1 SEHNR and CDR2 FQNEAQ (reference sequence). In DNA, the CDR3 is TGTGCCAGCAGCCCCGACAGCCGGGGGTTT. Its translation is CASSPDSRGF.

This chain links TRBV29-1 with TRBJ2-2, with 11 positions matching TRBD2. This CDR3 has 14 amino acids. From germline, CDR1 is SQVTM and CDR2 ANQGSEA. V lost 7 bases, J lost 4 bases, and 5 bases stayed unmatched. The CDR3 coding sequence is TGCAGCGCCGCGGGACTAGCGGTCACCGGGGAGCTGTTTTTT. This gives the protein CSAAGLAVTGELFF.

This clonotype was recorded many times. The rearrangement uses TRBV7-8 and TRBJ1-2, with 8 bases identical to TRBD1. The CDR3 is 14 residues long. J lost 9 bases, V lost 4 bases, and 10 bases had no gene match. Germline V gives CDR1 SGHVS, CDR2 FQNEAQ. The CDR3 DNA reads TGTGCCAGCAGCTCGCAAACAGGGGGATACCGCTACACCTTC. As protein: CASSSQTGGYRYTF.

Worth noting for this clonotype: This may come from a read error, since a much larger clone is one base off. The chain carries TRBV7-8 and TRBJ2-7, with D tentatively TRBD1 (5 bases). This CDR3 is built from 14 residues. Germline CDR1 SGHVS, CDR2 FQNEAQ. V lost 10 bases and J 2 bases, leaving 18 bases between the germline ends. In DNA form, the CDR3 reads TGTGCCAACAGTCTTACGGGCAGGGCCTACGAGCAGTACTTC. This encodes CANSLTGRAYEQYF.

The chain is built from TRBV12-3 or TRBV12-4 and TRBJ1-1; no reliable D call. The CDR3 spans 12 residues. V lost 7 bases and J lost 1, with 7 bases in between. In nucleotides, the CDR3 is TGTGCCAGCAACTTTGAGAACACTGAAGCTTTCTTT. Amino acids: CASNFENTEAFF.

This sequence joins TRBV7-9 and TRBJ2-6, with D perhaps matching TRBD1 (6 bases). Germline V CDR1 and CDR2: SEHNR, FQNEAQ (reference sequence). The CDR3 sequence is 18 residues long. Trimming removed 5 bases at V and 4 bases at J, with 21 bases between. The CDR3: CASSPRGSAGRGANVLTF. For the CDR3, the DNA is TGTGCCAGCAGCCCCAGGGGCTCCGCCGGAAGGGGGGCCAACGTCCTGACTTTC.

The J gene is TRBJ2-3, the V gene TRBV29-1; 8 bases match TRBD1. The CDR3 extends over 16 amino acids. V shed 4 bases, J shed 6 bases, and the junction held 15 bases outside the gene matches. Germline assignment: CDR1 SQVTM and CDR2 ANQGSEA. The CDR3 is CSVGGTGTGYMDTQYF. CDR3 nucleotide sequence: TGCAGCGTTGGGGGAACCGGGACAGGTTACATGGATACGCAGTATTTT.

This clonotype has more than one count but fewer than ten. Written as DNA, the CDR3 is TGTGCCAGCAGTTTCGTATCCACAGGGGACACTGAAGCTTTCTTT. Translation: CASSFVSTGDTEAFF. The chain uses TRBV28 and TRBJ1-1, with TRBD1 identical over 7 bases. Trimming removed 3 bases from V and 3 bases from J; junction bases left unmatched: 7. The CDR3 sequence is 15 residues long. CDR1 is MDHEN, CDR2 SYDVKM, per germline.

This rearrangement joins TRBV7-9 to TRBJ1-2, with 7 bases aligning to TRBD1. The CDR3 spans 13 residues. CDR1 is SEHNR and CDR2 is FQNEAQ in the germline V gene (reference sequence). The trim removed 5 bases at V and 4 bases at J, leaving 4 bases unmatched. CDR3 bases: TGTGCCAGCAGCAAGGGGGCTATCTATGGCTACACCTTC. This translates into CASSKGAIYGYTF. Supplemented by reference TRBV7-9 and TRBJ1-2, the full variable domain reads DTGVSQNPRHKITKRGQNVTFRCDPISEHNRLYWYRQTLGQGPEFLTYFQNEAQLEKSRLLSDRFSAERPKGSFSTLEIQRTEQGDSAMYLCASSKGAIYGYTFGSGTRLTVV.

This clonotype was recorded at least ten times. This chain uses TRBV7-2 with TRBJ2-3; 11 nucleotides agree with TRBD2. Trimming cost V 6 bases and J 2 bases; bases outside gene matches: 4. CDR3 size: 15 residues. Germline CDR1 is SGHTA and CDR2 is FQGNSA. Here the CDR3 DNA reads TGTGCCAGCAGTTTTAGCGGGGGGGTCACAGATACGCAGTATTTT. Protein: CASSFSGGVTDTQYF.

This clonotype was found many times. This CDR3 reads CASSPGLLSYEQYV. The CDR3 bases are TGTGCCAGCAGCCCCGGTCTTCTTTCCTACGAGCAGTACGTC. The rearrangement joins TRBV7-2 to TRBJ2-7; no clear D gene. The ends were cut back, 5 bases at V and 1 base at J, with 12 bases in the middle. CDR3 length equals 14 residues. The germline V gene has CDR1 SGHTA and CDR2 FQGNSA.

V is TRBV18 and J is TRBJ2-3; 13 positions match TRBD2. CDR1 and CDR2 (germline): KGHSH, LQKENI. With 3 bases clipped from V and 4 bases from J, the junction kept 10 bases outside the gene matches. The CDR3 has 18 residues. CDR3 region: CASSPTSGGRMPADTQYF. CDR3 DNA: TGTGCCAGCTCACCGACTAGCGGGGGGCGCATGCCCGCAGATACGCAGTATTTT.

The chain is built from TRBV7-9 and TRBJ1-1; D unresolved. The CDR3 sequence is 13 residues long. V lost 5 bases and J lost 4, with 11 bases in between. Germline lookup yields CDR1 SEHNR and CDR2 FQNEAQ (reference sequence). The CDR3 here is CASSPPTSTEAFF. DNA for the CDR3: TGTGCCAGCAGCCCCCCTACTAGCACTGAAGCTTTCTTT.

The rearrangement links TRBV20-1 to TRBJ1-2, with 7 bases fitting TRBD1. Germline V lookup: CDR1 DFQATT, CDR2 SNEGSKA (reference sequence). Germline trimming cut 0 bases from V and 5 bases from J; bases unmatched to any gene: 9. This CDR3 has 15 residues. The chain's CDR3 is CSARDPDRERYGYTF. The CDR3, as DNA: TGCAGTGCTAGAGATCCCGACAGGGAGAGATATGGCTACACCTTC.